The following is a T cell receptor beta chain sequence with its context. The V gene lost 2 bases and the J gene lost 9 bases, with 8 bases spanning the gap. This CDR3 comprises 12 residues. The germline gives CDR1 LNHNV, CDR2 YYDKDF (reference sequence). These data belong to a study of blood T cell repertoires in COVID-19. Clones were read by immunoSEQ multiplex PCR, and TCRdb kept only the in-frame ones, dropping some. Among roughly 100,000 clones, over 85% were seen once, and the ten largest hold roughly 18%. This sequence was found in an elderly woman in a cohort sampled during active COVID-19. What was sequenced was peripheral blood. The chain joins TRBV15 to TRBJ2-1; D is unclear. CDR3 sequence reads: CATSRSRGEQFF. CDR3 DNA: TGTGCCACCAGCAGAAGCCGAGGTGAGCAGTTCTTC.